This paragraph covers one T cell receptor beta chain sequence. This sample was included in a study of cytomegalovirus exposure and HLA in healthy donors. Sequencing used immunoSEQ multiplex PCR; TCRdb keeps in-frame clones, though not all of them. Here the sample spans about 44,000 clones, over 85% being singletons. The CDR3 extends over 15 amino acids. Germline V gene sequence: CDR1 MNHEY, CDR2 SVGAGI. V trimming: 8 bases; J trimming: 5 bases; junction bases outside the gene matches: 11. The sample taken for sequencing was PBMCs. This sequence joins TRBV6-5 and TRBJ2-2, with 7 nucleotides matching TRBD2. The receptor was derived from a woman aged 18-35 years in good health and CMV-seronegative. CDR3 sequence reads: CASRPGGVLTGELFF. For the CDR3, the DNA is TGTGCCAGCCGCCCGGGGGGTGTCCTTACCGGGGAGCTGTTTTTT.